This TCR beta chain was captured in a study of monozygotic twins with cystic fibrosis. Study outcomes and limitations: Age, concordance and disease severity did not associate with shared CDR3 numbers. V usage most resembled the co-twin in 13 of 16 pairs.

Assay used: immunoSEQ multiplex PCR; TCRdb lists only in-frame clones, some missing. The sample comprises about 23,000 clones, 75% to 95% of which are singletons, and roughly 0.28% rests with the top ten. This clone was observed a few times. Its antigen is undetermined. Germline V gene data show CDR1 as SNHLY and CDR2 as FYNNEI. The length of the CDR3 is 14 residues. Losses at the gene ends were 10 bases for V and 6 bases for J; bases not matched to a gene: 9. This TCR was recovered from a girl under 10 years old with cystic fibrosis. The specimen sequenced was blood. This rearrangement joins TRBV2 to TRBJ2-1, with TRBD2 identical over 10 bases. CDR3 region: CATSSGGFGNEQFF. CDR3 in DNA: TGTGCCACAAGTAGCGGGGGGTTCGGCAATGAGCAGTTCTTC. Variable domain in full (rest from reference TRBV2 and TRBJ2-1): EPEVTQTPSHQVTQMGQEVILRCVPISNHLYFYWYRQILGQKVEFLVSFYNNEISEKSEIFDDQFSVERPDGSNFTLKIRSTKLEDSAMYFCATSSGGFGNEQFFGPGTRLTVL.